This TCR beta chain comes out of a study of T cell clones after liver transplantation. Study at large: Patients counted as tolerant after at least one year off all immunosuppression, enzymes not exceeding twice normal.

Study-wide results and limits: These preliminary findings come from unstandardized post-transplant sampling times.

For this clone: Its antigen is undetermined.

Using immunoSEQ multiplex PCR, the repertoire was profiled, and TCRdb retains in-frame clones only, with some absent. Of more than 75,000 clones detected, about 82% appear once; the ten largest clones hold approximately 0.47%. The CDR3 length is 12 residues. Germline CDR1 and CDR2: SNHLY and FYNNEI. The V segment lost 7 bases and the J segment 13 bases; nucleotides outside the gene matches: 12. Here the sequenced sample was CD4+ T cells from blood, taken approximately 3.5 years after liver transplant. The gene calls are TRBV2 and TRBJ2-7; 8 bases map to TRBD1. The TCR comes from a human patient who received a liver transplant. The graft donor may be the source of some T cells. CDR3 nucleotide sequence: TGTGCCAGCACCTCGGACAGGGAAAGAGGCTACTTC. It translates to CASTSDRERGYF.